The entry that follows covers one TCR beta chain sequence. This sample is part of a study of blood T cell repertoires in COVID-19. For the study at large: COVID-19 samples, acute and convalescent, were from the United States, Italy and Spain. PBMCs, B-cell-depleted T cells, or T cells were the source of the cDNA or gDNA that made up the material.

In the authors' methods: Amplified reference gene primers provided the basis for estimating nucleated cell counts. Using immunoSEQ multiplex PCR, the repertoire was profiled, and TCRdb retains in-frame clones only, with some absent. V and J calls and clone size follow that table, whereas D and trimming were derived from the DNA. The sample lists 180,000 or so clones, around 86% occurring once. The CDR3 is 14 amino acids. Germline CDR1 SGHVS, CDR2 FQNEAQ. The V gene end was trimmed by 5 bases and the J gene end by 2 bases; junction bases not matched to a gene: 2. The chain uses TRBV7-8 and TRBJ2-7; 11 bases are a match to TRBD1. Specimen: peripheral blood. The source is a man between 18 and 35 years old with acute or convalescent COVID-19. The CDR3 nucleotides are TGTGCCAGCAGCAAGGGACAGGGGGCCTACGAGCAGTACGTC. Translating it yields CASSKGQGAYEQYV.